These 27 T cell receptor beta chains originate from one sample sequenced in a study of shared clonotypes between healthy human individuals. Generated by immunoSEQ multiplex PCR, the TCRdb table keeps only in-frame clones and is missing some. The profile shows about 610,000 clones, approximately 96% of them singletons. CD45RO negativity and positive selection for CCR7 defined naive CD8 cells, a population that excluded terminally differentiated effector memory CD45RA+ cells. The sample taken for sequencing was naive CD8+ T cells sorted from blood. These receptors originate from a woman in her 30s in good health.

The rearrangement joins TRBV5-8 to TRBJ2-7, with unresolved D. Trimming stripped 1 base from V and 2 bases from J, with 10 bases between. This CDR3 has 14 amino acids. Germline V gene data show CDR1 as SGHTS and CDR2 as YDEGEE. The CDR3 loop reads CASSLYQATYEQYF. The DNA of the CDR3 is TGTGCCAGCAGCTTGTATCAGGCTACCTACGAGCAGTACTTC.

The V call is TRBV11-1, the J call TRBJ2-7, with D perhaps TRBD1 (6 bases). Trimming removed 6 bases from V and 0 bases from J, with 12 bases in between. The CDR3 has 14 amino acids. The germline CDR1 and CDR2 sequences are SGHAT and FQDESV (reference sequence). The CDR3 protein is CASSPQGLSYEQYF. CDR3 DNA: TGTGCCAGCAGTCCACAGGGCCTCTCCTACGAGCAGTACTTC.

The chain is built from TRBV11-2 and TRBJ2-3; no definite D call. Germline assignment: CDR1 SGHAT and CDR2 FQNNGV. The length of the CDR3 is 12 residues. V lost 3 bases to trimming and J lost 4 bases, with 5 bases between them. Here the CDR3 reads CASSFSPDTQYF. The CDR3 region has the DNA TGTGCCAGCAGCTTTTCCCCAGATACGCAGTATTTT.

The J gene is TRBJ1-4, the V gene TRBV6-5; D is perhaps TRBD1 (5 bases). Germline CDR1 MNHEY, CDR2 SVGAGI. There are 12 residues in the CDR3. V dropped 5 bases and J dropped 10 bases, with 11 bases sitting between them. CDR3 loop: CASSASGGKLFF. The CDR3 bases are TGTGCCAGCAGTGCTTCGGGGGGAAAACTGTTTTTT.

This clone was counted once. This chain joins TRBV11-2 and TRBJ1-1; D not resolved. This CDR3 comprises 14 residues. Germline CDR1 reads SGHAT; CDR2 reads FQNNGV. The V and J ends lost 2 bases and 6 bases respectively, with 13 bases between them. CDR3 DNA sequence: TGTGCCAGCAGCTTAAGCCTCGGGTTACCTGAAGCTTTCTTT. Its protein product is CASSLSLGLPEAFF.

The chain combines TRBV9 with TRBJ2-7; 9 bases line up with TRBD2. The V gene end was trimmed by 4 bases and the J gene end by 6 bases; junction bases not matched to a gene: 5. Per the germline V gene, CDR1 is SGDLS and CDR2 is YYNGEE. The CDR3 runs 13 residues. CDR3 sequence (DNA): TGTGCCAGCAGCCCAGGGACTAGCAGCGAGCAGTACTTC. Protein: CASSPGTSSEQYF.

The CDR3 region is CASSSGTSGYNEQFF. The CDR3 nucleotides read TGTGCCAGCAGTAGCGGGACTAGCGGTTACAATGAGCAGTTCTTC. V and J are TRBV13 and TRBJ2-1; 11 bases fit TRBD2. V trimming: 6 bases; J trimming: 4 bases; junction bases outside the gene matches: 5. Germline values: CDR1 PRHDT, CDR2 FYEKMQ (reference sequence). The CDR3 consists of 15 residues. The complete variable domain, with remaining parts taken from reference TRBV13 and TRBJ2-1, reads AAGVIQSPRHLIKEKRETATLKCYPIPRHDTVYWYQQGPGQDPQFLISFYEKMQSDKGSIPDRFSAQQFSDYHSELNMSSLELGDSALYFCASSSGTSGYNEQFFGPGTRLTVL.

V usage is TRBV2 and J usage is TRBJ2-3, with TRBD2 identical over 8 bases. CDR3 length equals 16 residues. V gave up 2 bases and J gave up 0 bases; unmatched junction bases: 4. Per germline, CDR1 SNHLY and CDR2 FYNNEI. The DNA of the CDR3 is TGTGCCAGCAGTGAACTCGGGAGGGCCAGCACAGATACGCAGTATTTT. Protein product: CASSELGRASTDTQYF.

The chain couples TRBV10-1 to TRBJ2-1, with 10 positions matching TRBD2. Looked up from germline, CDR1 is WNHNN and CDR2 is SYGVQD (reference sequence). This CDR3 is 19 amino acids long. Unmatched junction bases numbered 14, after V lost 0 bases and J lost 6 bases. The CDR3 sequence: CASSESPGLAAKGRNEQFF. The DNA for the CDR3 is TGCGCCAGCAGTGAGTCCCCCGGACTAGCGGCCAAGGGCCGCAATGAGCAGTTCTTC.

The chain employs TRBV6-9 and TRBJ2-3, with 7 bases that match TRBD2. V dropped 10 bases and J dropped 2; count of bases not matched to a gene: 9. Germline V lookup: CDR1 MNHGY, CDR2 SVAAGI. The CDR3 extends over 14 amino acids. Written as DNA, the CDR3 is TGTGCCACCAGACTAGCACAGATCACAGATACGCAGTATTTT. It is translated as CATRLAQITDTQYF.

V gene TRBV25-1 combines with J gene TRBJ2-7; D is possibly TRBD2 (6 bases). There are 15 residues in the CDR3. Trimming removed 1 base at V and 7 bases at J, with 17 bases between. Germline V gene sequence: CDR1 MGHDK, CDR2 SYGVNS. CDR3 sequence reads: CASSEFGGPRGEQYF. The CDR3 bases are TGTGCCAGCAGTGAATTCGGGGGACCGCGAGGGGAGCAGTACTTC.

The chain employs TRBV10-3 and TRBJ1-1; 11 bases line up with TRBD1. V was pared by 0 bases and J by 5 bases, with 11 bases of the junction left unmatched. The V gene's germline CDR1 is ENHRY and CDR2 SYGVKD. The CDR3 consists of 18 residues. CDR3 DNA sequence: TGTGCCATCAGTGAGTCTTGGACAGGGGGCGCTTCGAGGACTGAAGCTTTCTTT. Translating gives CAISESWTGGASRTEAFF.

The CDR3 DNA reads as TGTGCCTGGATGGCCTCTGGGGCCAACGTCCTGACTTTC. It codes for CAWMASGANVLTF. This chain uses TRBV30 with TRBJ2-6, with D uncertain. The germline V gene encodes CDR1 GTSNPN and CDR2 SVGIG (reference sequence). Trimming left V 4 bases short and J 0 bases short, with 4 bases between. The CDR3 covers 13 residues.

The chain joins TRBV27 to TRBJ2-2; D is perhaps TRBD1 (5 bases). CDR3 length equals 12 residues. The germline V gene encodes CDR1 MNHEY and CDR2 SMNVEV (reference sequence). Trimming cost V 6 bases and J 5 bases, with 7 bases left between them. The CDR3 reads CASRGQTGELFF. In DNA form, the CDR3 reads TGTGCCAGCAGGGGGCAGACCGGGGAGCTGTTTTTT.

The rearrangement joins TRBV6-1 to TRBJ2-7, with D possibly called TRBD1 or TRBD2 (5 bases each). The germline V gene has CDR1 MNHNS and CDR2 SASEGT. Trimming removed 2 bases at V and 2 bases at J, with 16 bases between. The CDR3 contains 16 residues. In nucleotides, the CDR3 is TGTGCCAGCAGTGAACTCGAGCGGACAATCCCCTACGAGCAGTACTTC. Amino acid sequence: CASSELERTIPYEQYF.

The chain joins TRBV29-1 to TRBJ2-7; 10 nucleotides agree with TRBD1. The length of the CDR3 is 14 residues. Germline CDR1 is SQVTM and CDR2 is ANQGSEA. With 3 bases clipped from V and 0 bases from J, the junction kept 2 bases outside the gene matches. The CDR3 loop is CSVEGQGTSYEQYF. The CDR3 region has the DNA TGCAGCGTTGAGGGACAGGGGACCTCCTACGAGCAGTACTTC.

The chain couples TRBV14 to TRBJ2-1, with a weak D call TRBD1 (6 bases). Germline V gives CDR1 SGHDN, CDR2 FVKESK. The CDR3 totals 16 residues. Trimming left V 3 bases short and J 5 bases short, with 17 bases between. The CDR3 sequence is CASSQLNRAPDNEQFF. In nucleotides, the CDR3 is TGTGCCAGCAGCCAGCTGAACAGGGCCCCTGACAATGAGCAGTTCTTC. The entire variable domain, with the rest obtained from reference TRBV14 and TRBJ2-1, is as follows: EAGVTQFPSHSVIEKGQTVTLRCDPISGHDNLYWYRRVMGKEIKFLLHFVKESKQDESGMPNNRFLAERTGGTYSTLKVQPAELEDSGVYFCASSQLNRAPDNEQFFGPGTRLTVL.

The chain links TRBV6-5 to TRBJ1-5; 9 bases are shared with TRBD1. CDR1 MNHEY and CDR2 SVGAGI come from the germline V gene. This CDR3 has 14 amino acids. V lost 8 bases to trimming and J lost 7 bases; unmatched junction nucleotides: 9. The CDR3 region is CASAKQGAQQPQHF. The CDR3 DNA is TGTGCCAGCGCGAAACAGGGGGCACAGCAGCCCCAGCATTTT.

The CDR3 DNA is TGTGCCAGCCGCCCTAGTGCGGACTACGAGCAGTACTTC. Amino acid sequence: CASRPSADYEQYF. The chain carries TRBV28 and TRBJ2-7, with D unclear. This CDR3 region has 13 residues. CDR1 is MDHEN, CDR2 SYDVKM, per germline. V lost 8 bases and J 3 bases, leaving 14 bases between the germline ends.

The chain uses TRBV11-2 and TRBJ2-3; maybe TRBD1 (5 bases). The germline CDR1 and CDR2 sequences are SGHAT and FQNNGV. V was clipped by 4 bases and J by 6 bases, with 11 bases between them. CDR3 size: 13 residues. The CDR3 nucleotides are TGTGCCAGCAGCTCTGACAGTTCCGATACGCAGTATTTT. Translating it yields CASSSDSSDTQYF.

The CDR3 DNA follows: TGTGCCAGCAGTCTGGGGGCCGGGTCTGGAAACACCATATATTTT. This gives the protein CASSLGAGSGNTIYF. This chain links TRBV25-1 with TRBJ1-3; TRBD1 is a possible D gene (6 bases). Trimming removed 5 bases from V and 1 base from J, with 12 bases in between. The CDR3 runs 15 residues. Germline lookup yields CDR1 MGHDK and CDR2 SYGVNS.

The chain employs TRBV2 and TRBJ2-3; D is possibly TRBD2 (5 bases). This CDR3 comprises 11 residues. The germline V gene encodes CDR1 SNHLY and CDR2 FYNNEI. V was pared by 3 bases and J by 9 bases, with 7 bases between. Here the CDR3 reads CASSDWRTQYF. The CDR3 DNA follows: TGTGCCAGCAGTGATTGGAGGACGCAGTATTTT.

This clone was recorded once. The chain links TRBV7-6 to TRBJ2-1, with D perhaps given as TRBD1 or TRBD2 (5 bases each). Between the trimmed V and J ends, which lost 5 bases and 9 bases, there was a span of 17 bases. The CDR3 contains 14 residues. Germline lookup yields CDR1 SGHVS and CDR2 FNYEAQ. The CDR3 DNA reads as TGTGCCAGCAGCAAGGGGAGTATGAGAAGTGAGCAGTTCTTC. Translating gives CASSKGSMRSEQFF.

The CDR3 sequence: CATRPERTSTDGYTF. In DNA form, the CDR3 reads TGTGCCACCCGCCCCGAAAGGACTTCTACCGATGGCTACACCTTC. The chain links TRBV15 to TRBJ1-2; no definite D call. With 8 bases removed from V and 6 bases from J, the gap between germline ends came to 22 bases. This CDR3 spans 15 amino acids. Looked up from germline, CDR1 is LNHNV and CDR2 is YYDKDF (reference sequence).

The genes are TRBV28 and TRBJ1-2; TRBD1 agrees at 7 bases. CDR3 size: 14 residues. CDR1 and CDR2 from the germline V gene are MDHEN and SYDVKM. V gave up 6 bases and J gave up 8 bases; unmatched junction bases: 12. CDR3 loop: CASRFVTGVRGYTF. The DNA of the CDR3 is TGTGCCAGCAGATTCGTAACAGGGGTGCGAGGCTACACCTTC.

The CDR3 is CASSQEGSIFYEQYF. The CDR3 nucleotides read TGTGCCAGCAGCCAAGAGGGATCCATTTTTTACGAGCAGTACTTC. This sequence joins TRBV14 and TRBJ2-7, with D unclear. The CDR3 consists of 15 residues. The germline V and J ends were trimmed by 0 bases and 4 bases, with 13 bases remaining between them. Germline V CDR1 and CDR2: SGHDN, FVKESK.

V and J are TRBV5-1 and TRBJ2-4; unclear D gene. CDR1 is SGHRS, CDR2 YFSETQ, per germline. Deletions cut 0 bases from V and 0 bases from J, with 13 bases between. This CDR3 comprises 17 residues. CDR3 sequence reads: CASSLGSPPLAKNIQYF. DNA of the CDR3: TGCGCCAGCAGCTTGGGGTCGCCTCCTCTAGCCAAAAACATTCAGTACTTC.